The rows below give T cell receptor beta chains drawn from one sample of a study of shared clonotypes between healthy human individuals. This table comes from immunoSEQ multiplex PCR, and its TCRdb copy is limited to in-frame clones, with some not included. The sample shows roughly 380,000 clones, about 96% of them seen only once. The source material was memory CD8+ T cells sorted from blood. Every receptor here comes from a man under 40 in good health. CDR3s leave out the opening cysteine and the closing phenylalanine or tryptophan. A D gene is named only where the DNA matches it firmly.

V,J,D,CDR3
TRBV7-7,TRBJ2-5,TRBD2,ASSPTSGRVQTQY
TRBV10-1,TRBJ2-7,-,ASSPRAGSYEQY
TRBV30,TRBJ1-1,TRBD1,AWRYRGLTNTEAF
TRBV21-1,TRBJ2-5,-,ASRGKETQY
TRBV7-9,TRBJ1-3,-,ASSLVEGTGNTIY
TRBV4-1,TRBJ2-6,TRBD1,ASSPRDRGPGANVLT
TRBV7-2,TRBJ2-4,-,ASSSPALAKNIQY
TRBV4-2,TRBJ2-3,-,ASSEGSTDTQY
TRBV2,TRBJ2-7,TRBD2,ASRDLLAGPPYEQY
TRBV19,TRBJ2-7,-,ASSIATGTTYEQY
TRBV5-5,TRBJ2-5,TRBD1,TSSLSGQGETQY
TRBV6-1,TRBJ2-6,-,ASSERGGTGANVLT
TRBV6-1,TRBJ1-3,-,ASSTDGRGNTIY
TRBV2,TRBJ2-7,TRBD2,ASRVLAGANEQY
TRBV25-1,TRBJ2-2,TRBD2,ASTSRAGATGELF
TRBV18,TRBJ2-7,-,ASSPLSSYEQY
TRBV7-9,TRBJ2-1,-,ASSLISGGTDNEQF
TRBV4-2,TRBJ2-5,TRBD2,ASSEGRGQETQY
TRBV29-1,TRBJ2-3,-,SALTGSTDTQY
TRBV1,TRBJ2-3,-,TSSQDPRSFSTDTQY
TRBV5-6,TRBJ1-1,-,ASSPRRGTEAF
TRBV28,TRBJ1-2,-,ASSRKGANYGYT
TRBV19,TRBJ1-1,-,ASSIGASPTEAF
TRBV5-8,TRBJ1-2,-,ASSLADTPLVYGYT
TRBV10-3,TRBJ1-4,TRBD1,AISGGGEEKLF